This TCR beta chain was documented in a study of T cell responses to AZD1222 COVID-19 vaccine. Only in-frame clones appear in the TCRdb table, and some are missing; sequencing was by immunoSEQ multiplex PCR. The profile shows 150,000 to 200,000 clones, 90% of them singletons. V lost 6 bases to trimming and J lost 8 bases, with 13 bases between them. The CDR3 consists of 12 residues. The sequence derives from an adult who received the MenACWY meningococcal vaccine as a control. The input for sequencing was peripheral blood, taken 28 days after the second dose of the MenACWY control vaccine. This chain connects TRBV12-3 or TRBV12-4 to TRBJ1-2; TRBD1 might be the D (6 bases). The CDR3 DNA sequence: TGTGCCAGCAGAGACAGGAACCGGGGCTACACCTTC. Protein sequence: CASRDRNRGYTF.